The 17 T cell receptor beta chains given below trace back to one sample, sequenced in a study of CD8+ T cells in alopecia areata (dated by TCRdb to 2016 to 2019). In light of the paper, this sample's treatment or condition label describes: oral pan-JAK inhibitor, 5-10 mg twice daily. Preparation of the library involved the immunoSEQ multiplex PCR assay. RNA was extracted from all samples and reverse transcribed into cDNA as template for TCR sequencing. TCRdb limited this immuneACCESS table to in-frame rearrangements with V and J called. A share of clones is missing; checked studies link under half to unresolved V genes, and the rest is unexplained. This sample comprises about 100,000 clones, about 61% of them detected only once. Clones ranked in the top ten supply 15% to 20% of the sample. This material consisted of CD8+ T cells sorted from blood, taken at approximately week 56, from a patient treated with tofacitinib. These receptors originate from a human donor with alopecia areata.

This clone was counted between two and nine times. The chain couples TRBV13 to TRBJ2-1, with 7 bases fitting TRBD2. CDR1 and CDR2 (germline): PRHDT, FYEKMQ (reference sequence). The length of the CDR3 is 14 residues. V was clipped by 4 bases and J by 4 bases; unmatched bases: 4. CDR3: CASSSSGDYNEQFF. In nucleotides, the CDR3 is TGTGCCAGCAGCTCCAGCGGGGATTACAATGAGCAGTTCTTC.

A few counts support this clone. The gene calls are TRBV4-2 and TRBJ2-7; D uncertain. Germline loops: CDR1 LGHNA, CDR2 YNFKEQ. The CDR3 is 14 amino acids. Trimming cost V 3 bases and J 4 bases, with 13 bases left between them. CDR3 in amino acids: CASSQYWTSYEQYF. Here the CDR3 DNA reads TGTGCCAGCAGCCAGTATTGGACCTCATACGAGCAGTACTTC.

CDR3 in amino acids: CASSTLFYEQYF. The DNA for the CDR3 is TGTGCCAGCAGCACCCTGTTCTACGAGCAGTACTTC. The V call is TRBV7-9, the J call TRBJ2-7; D gene unclear. This CDR3 contains 12 residues. The ends were cut back, 5 bases at V and 3 bases at J, with 8 bases in the middle. The V gene's germline CDR1 is SEHNR and CDR2 FQNEAQ (reference sequence).

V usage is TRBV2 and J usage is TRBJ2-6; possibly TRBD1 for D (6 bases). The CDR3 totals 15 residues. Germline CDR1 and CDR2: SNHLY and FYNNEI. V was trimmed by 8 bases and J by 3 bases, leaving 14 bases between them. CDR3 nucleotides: TGTGCCAGCGTGGGGCAGGGGATTGGGGCCAACGTCCTGACTTTC. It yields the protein CASVGQGIGANVLTF.

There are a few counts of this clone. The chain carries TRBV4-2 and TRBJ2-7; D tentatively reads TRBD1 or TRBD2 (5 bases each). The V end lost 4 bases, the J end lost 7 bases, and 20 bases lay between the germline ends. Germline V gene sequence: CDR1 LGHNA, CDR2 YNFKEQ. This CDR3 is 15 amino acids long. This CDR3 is CASSPSLLNWGEQYF. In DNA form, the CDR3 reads TGTGCCAGCAGCCCCTCCCTCTTAAACTGGGGGGAGCAGTACTTC.

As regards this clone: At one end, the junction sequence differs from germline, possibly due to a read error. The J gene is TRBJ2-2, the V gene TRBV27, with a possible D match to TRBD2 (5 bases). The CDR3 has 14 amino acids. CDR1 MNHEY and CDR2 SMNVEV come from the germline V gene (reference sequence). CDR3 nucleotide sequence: TGTGCCAGCAGTCCACCGTCGAACACCGGGGAGCTGTTCTTT. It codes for CASSPPSNTGELFF.

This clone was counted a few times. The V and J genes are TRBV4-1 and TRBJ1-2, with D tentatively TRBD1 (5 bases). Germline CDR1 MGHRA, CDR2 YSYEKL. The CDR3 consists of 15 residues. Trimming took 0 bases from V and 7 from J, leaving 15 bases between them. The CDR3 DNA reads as TGCGCCAGCAGCCAAGATTCCGGGGGAAACGGTGGCTACACCTTC. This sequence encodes CASSQDSGGNGGYTF.

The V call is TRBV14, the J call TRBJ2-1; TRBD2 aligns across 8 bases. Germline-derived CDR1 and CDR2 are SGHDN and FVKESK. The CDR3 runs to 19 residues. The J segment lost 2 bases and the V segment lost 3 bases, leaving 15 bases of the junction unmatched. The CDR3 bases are TGTGCCAGCAGCCATCCGGGTTCGGCCGGAGCGGGGGCCTACAATGAGCAGTTCTTC. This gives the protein CASSHPGSAGAGAYNEQFF.

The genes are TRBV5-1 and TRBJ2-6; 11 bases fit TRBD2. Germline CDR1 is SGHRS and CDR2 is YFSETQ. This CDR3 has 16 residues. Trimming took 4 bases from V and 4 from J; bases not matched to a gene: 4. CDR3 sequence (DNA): TGCGCCAGCAGCGTAGCGGGAGGGCTGGGGGCCAACGTCCTGACTTTC. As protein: CASSVAGGLGANVLTF.

CDR3 residues: CAWSPGTGAYGYTF. CDR3 DNA: TGTGCCTGGAGCCCCGGGACAGGGGCCTATGGCTACACCTTC. The chain carries TRBV30 and TRBJ1-2; 10 bases match TRBD1. V lost 3 bases to trimming and J lost 4 bases; unmatched junction nucleotides: 5. CDR1 and CDR2 from the germline V gene are GTSNPN and SVGIG (reference sequence). The CDR3 extends over 14 amino acids.

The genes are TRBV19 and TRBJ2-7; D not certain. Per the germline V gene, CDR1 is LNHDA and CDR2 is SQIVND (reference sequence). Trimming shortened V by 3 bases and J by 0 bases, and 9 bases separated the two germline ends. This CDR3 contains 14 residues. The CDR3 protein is CASSIAGVSYEQYF. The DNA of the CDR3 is TGTGCCAGTAGTATTGCAGGTGTCTCCTACGAGCAGTACTTC. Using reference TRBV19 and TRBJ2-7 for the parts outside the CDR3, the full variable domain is DGGITQSPKYLFRKEGQNVTLSCEQNLNHDAMYWYRQDPGQGLRLIYYSQIVNDFQKGDIAEGYSVSREKKESFPLTVTSAQKNPTAFYLCASSIAGVSYEQYFGPGTRLTVT.

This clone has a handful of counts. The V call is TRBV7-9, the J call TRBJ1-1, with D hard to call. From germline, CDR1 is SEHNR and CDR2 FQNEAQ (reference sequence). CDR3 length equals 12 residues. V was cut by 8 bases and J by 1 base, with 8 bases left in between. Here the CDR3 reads CASLATNTEAFF. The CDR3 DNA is TGTGCCAGCCTGGCTACGAACACTGAAGCTTTCTTT.

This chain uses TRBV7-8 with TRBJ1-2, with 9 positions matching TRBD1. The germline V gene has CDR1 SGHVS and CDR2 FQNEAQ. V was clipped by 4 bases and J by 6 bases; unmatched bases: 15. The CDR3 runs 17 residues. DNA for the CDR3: TGTGCCAGCAGCTCTCACTTTCGGGACAGGGCTCGAGATGGCTACACCTTC. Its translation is CASSSHFRDRARDGYTF.

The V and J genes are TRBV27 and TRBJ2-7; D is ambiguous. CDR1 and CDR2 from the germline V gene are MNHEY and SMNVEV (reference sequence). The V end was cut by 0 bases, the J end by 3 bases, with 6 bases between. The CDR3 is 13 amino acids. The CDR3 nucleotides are TGTGCCAGCAGTTTATCGATTAACTACGAGCAGTACTTC. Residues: CASSLSINYEQYF.

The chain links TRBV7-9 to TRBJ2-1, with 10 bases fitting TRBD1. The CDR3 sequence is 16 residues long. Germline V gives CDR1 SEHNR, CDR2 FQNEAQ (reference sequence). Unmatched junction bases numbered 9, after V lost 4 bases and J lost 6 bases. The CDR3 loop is CASSSVGTGVRNEQFF. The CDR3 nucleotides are TGTGCCAGCAGCTCCGTCGGGACAGGGGTACGCAATGAGCAGTTCTTC.

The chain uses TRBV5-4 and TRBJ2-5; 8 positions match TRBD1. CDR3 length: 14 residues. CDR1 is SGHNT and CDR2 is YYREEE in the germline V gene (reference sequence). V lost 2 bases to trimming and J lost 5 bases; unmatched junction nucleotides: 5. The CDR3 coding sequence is TGTGCCAGCAGCTTCCAGGACAGGGATGAGACCCAGTACTTC. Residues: CASSFQDRDETQYF.

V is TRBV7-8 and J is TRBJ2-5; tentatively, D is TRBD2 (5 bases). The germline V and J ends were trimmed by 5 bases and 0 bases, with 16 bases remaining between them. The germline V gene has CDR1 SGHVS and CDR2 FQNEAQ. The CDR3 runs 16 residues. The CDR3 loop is CASSEPAETYQETQYF. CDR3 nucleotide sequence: TGTGCCAGCAGCGAACCAGCGGAGACGTACCAAGAGACCCAGTACTTC.